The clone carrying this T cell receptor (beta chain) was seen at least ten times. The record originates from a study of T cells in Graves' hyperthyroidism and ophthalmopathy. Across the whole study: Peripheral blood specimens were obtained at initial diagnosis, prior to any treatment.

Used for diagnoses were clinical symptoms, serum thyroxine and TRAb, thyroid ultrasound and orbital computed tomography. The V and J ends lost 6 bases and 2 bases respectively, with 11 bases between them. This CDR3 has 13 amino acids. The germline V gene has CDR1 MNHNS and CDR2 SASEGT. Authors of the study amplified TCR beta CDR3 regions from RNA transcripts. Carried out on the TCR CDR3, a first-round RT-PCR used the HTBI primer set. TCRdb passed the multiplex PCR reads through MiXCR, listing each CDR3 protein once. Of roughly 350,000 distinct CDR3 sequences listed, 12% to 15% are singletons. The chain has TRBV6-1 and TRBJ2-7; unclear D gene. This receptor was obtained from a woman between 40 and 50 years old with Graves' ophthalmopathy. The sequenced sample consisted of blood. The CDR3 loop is CASSLRVTYEQYF. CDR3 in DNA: TGTGCCAGCAGCCTAAGGGTGACCTACGAGCAGTACTTC.